The 22 T cell receptor beta chains below were found in one sample sequenced in a study of T-cell reconstitution after alpha-beta-depleted transplantation in children listed by TCRdb under 2016. The sample's treatment or condition label, in plain terms: allogeneic hematopoietic cell transplantation with graft depleted of TCRalphabeta T cells and CD19 B cells. The library was built by means of PCR. Sequencing used an Illumina HiSeq 2500. Molecular barcoding was employed in the preparation of TCR libraries, with unique molecular identifiers being used to normalize TCRbeta repertoire quantification. TCRdb reprocessing: public reads trimmed at Q25 with fastp, clones called with MiXCR, in-frame beta chains kept. Every CDR3 protein is listed once, alongside the most common genes and DNA of its rows. Here the sample has hundreds of thousands of distinct CDR3 sequences; roughly 17% occur a single time. Roughly 27% of the sample rests with the top ten.

The sample in question was PBMCs, mostly from graft donor cells, obtained 360 days after TCRalphabeta/CD19-depleted stem cell transplant. Source of these receptors: a boy under two years old who had a stem cell transplant for Wiskott-Aldrich syndrome, so the T cells may come from the graft donor.

The J gene is TRBJ2-7, the V gene TRBV28, with no clear D. Per the germline V gene, CDR1 is MDHEN and CDR2 is SYDVKM. With 0 bases removed from V and 7 bases from J, the gap between germline ends came to 7 bases. This CDR3 is 12 amino acids long. The CDR3 coding sequence is TGTGCCAGCAGTTTATGGCCGGAGGAGCAGTACTTC. It yields the protein CASSLWPEEQYF.

DNA for the CDR3: TGCGCCAGCAGCCCGAGGACGTGGGGGGCCAACGTCCTGACTTTC. Translation: CASSPRTWGANVLTF. The genes are TRBV5-1 and TRBJ2-6; D not certain. Germline loops: CDR1 SGHRS, CDR2 YFSETQ. The CDR3 totals 15 residues. Trimming pared 4 bases from V and 4 bases from J, leaving 12 bases between.

This chain joins TRBV7-7 and TRBJ2-5; D remains ambiguous. The CDR3 contains 15 residues. Germline V gives CDR1 SSHAT, CDR2 FNYEAQ (reference sequence). V lost 0 bases to trimming and J lost 5 bases, with 13 bases between them. The CDR3 is CASSLAGLDGETQYF. CDR3 sequence (DNA): TGTGCCAGCAGCTTAGCTGGCCTAGACGGGGAGACCCAGTACTTC.

This rearrangement joins TRBV5-1 to TRBJ2-2; no firm D call. The CDR3 has 15 residues. V was clipped by 1 base and J by 1 base, with 8 bases between them. From germline, CDR1 is SGHRS and CDR2 YFSETQ. The CDR3 bases are TGCGCCAGCAGCTTGTTGTCCAGGAACACCGGGGAGCTGTTTTTT. Translated: CASSLLSRNTGELFF.

This clonotype has more than one count but fewer than ten. The chain employs TRBV5-1 and TRBJ2-1; 12 nucleotides align to TRBD2. Germline V CDR1 and CDR2: SGHRS, YFSETQ. The CDR3 has 16 amino acids. V was pared by 0 bases and J by 9 bases, with 7 bases of the junction left unmatched. CDR3 nucleotides: TGCGCCAGCAGCTTGGGACTAGCGGGAGTTGTAGGTGAGCAGTTCTTC. This sequence encodes CASSLGLAGVVGEQFF. Drawing the rest from reference TRBV5-1 and TRBJ2-1, the complete variable domain is KAGVTQTPRYLIKTRGQQVTLSCSPISGHRSVSWYQQTPGQGLQFLFEYFSETQRNKGNFPGRFSGRQFSNSRSEMNVSTLELGDSALYLCASSLGLAGVVGEQFFGPGTRLTVL.

J is TRBJ2-7 and V is TRBV10-3; 14 nucleotides line up with TRBD2. The V and J ends lost 3 bases and 3 bases, in that order; junction bases with no gene match: 7. The CDR3 has 17 residues. The germline V gene has CDR1 ENHRY and CDR2 SYGVKD. The CDR3 nucleotides are TGTGCCATCAGTGACCCGGGACTAGCGGGAGCCCACTACGAGCAGTACTTC. It encodes CAISDPGLAGAHYEQYF.

The CDR3 spells CASKGLLFKNIQYF. DNA for the CDR3: TGTGCCAGCAAAGGGTTACTGTTCAAAAACATTCAGTACTTC. V is TRBV6-1 and J is TRBJ2-4; no reliable D call. The CDR3 totals 14 residues. Germline-derived CDR1 and CDR2 are MNHNS and SASEGT. Trimming pared 7 bases from V and 3 bases from J, leaving 13 bases between.

The V call is TRBV7-2, the J call TRBJ2-5; unclear D gene. The CDR3 is made up of 11 amino acids. Trimming took off 2 bases at V and 11 bases at J, with 9 bases between the two ends. Germline CDR1 and CDR2: SGHTA and FQGNSA. CDR3 in amino acids: CASSLNERQYF. DNA of the CDR3: TGTGCCAGCAGCTTAAATGAAAGACAGTACTTC.

This clonotype was found a few times. V is TRBV27 and J is TRBJ1-1, with a possible D match to TRBD1 (5 bases). Germline values: CDR1 MNHEY, CDR2 SMNVEV (reference sequence). The V end lost 2 bases, the J end lost 5 bases, and 12 bases lay between the germline ends. There are 14 residues in the CDR3. CDR3 bases: TGTGCCAGCAGTTTACTTAGGCAGGGAACTGAAGCTTTCTTT. Translating it yields CASSLLRQGTEAFF.

A few counts support this clonotype. J is TRBJ2-5 and V is TRBV5-5; tentative D call: TRBD2 (5 bases). Trimming shortened V by 4 bases and J by 3 bases, and 13 bases separated the two germline ends. CDR1 and CDR2 (germline): SGHKS, YYEKEE (reference sequence). The CDR3 contains 14 residues. CDR3 bases: TGTGCCAGCAGCCAGCGGACTTCCGAAGAGACCCAGTACTTC. This sequence encodes CASSQRTSEETQYF.

CDR3 in amino acids: CASSLAVQGINEQYF. The CDR3 DNA reads TGCGCCAGCAGCTTGGCGGTACAGGGAATAAACGAGCAGTACTTC. The chain recombines TRBV5-1 with TRBJ2-7; D is perhaps TRBD1 (6 bases). CDR1 and CDR2 from the germline V gene are SGHRS and YFSETQ. The CDR3 is made up of 15 amino acids. The germline V and J ends were trimmed by 0 bases and 5 bases, with 15 bases remaining between them.

Ten or more counts support this clonotype. The chain uses TRBV7-7 and TRBJ2-1; 8 bases map to TRBD2. V dropped 5 bases and J dropped 9; count of bases not matched to a gene: 6. The CDR3 extends over 13 amino acids. Germline V gene data show CDR1 as SSHAT and CDR2 as FNYEAQ (reference sequence). This CDR3 reads CASSPGGGIEQFF. The CDR3 DNA is TGTGCCAGCAGCCCGGGAGGGGGAATTGAGCAGTTCTTC.

The chain carries TRBV4-3 and TRBJ2-7; the match to TRBD1 covers 7 bases. V was pared by 9 bases and J by 3 bases, with 11 bases of the junction left unmatched. CDR3 size: 14 residues. CDR1 is LGHNA and CDR2 is YSLEER in the germline V gene. CDR3 residues: CARPTGFVFYEQYF. The CDR3 DNA follows: TGCGCCAGACCGACAGGGTTCGTCTTCTACGAGCAGTACTTC.

V usage is TRBV30 and J usage is TRBJ2-1, with 7 bases aligning to TRBD2. In germline, CDR1 is GTSNPN, CDR2 SVGIG (reference sequence). The CDR3 totals 13 residues. With 0 bases clipped from V and 7 bases from J, the junction kept 3 bases outside the gene matches. The CDR3 is CAWSVRRENEQFF. CDR3 nucleotide sequence: TGTGCCTGGAGTGTACGGCGGGAGAATGAGCAGTTCTTC.

The chain couples TRBV15 to TRBJ2-7, with 7 bases identical to TRBD1. Looked up from germline, CDR1 is LNHNV and CDR2 is YYDKDF (reference sequence). Trimming took 3 bases from V and 2 from J; bases not matched to a gene: 7. This CDR3 is 15 amino acids long. CDR3 DNA: TGTGCCACCAGCAGTGTCCGGGACAGAACCTACGAGCAGTACTTC. As protein: CATSSVRDRTYEQYF.

This chain connects TRBV18 to TRBJ2-5; the D call may be TRBD1 or TRBD2 (7 bases each). The germline gives CDR1 KGHSH, CDR2 LQKENI. The CDR3 has 15 amino acids. The ends were cut back, 0 bases at V and 9 bases at J, with 17 bases in the middle. DNA for the CDR3: TGTGCCAGCTCACCACCTGGGACAGCGGGAAGGGCCCAGTACTTC. Translated, it gives CASSPPGTAGRAQYF.

This chain joins TRBV6-2 or TRBV6-3 and TRBJ2-7, with D possibly TRBD2 on 6 matching bases. The CDR3 totals 15 residues. Looked up from germline, CDR1 is MNHEY and CDR2 is SVGEGT. V shed 2 bases and J shed 6 bases, with 17 bases lying between them. CDR3 loop: CASSYVGVKGGEQYF. The CDR3 bases are TGTGCCAGCAGTTACGTGGGAGTTAAGGGAGGCGAGCAGTACTTC.

The chain uses TRBV29-1 and TRBJ2-7; 12 bases align to TRBD2. Trimming removed 7 bases from V and 5 bases from J; junction bases left unmatched: 6. Per the germline V gene, CDR1 is SQVTM and CDR2 is ANQGSEA. CDR3 length: 13 residues. Here the CDR3 DNA reads TGCAGCGCGGGACTAGCGGGTCCTAACGAGCAGTACTTC. Translated, it gives CSAGLAGPNEQYF.

The chain uses TRBV7-9 and TRBJ2-7, with TRBD1 matching 7 bases. Germline V lookup: CDR1 SEHNR, CDR2 FQNEAQ (reference sequence). V shed 5 bases, J shed 2 bases, and the junction held 6 bases outside the gene matches. The CDR3 extends over 14 amino acids. This chain's CDR3 is CASSKGTETYEQYF. The CDR3 DNA sequence: TGTGCCAGCAGCAAGGGGACAGAAACCTACGAGCAGTACTTC.

The gene calls are TRBV4-1 and TRBJ1-1; D perhaps matches TRBD1 (5 bases). Trimming shortened V by 4 bases and J by 3 bases, and 12 bases separated the two germline ends. The CDR3 covers 14 residues. Germline loops: CDR1 MGHRA, CDR2 YSYEKL. The DNA of the CDR3 is TGCGCCAGCAGCCGCTGGGACCGGCACACTGAAGCTTTCTTT. It codes for CASSRWDRHTEAFF.

This clonotype came up a few times. The chain carries TRBV6-5 and TRBJ2-3; either TRBD1 or TRBD2 may supply D (5 bases each). CDR1 is MNHEY and CDR2 is SVGAGI in the germline V gene. The CDR3 consists of 12 residues. V was cut by 8 bases and J by 5 bases, with 11 bases left in between. CDR3 in amino acids: CASSGRRDTQYF. In DNA, the CDR3 is TGTGCCAGCTCGGGGCGAAGAGATACGCAGTATTTT.

The table lists this clonotype with a few counts. J is TRBJ2-2 and V is TRBV7-2; 7 positions agree with TRBD1. This CDR3 has 17 amino acids. The V gene end was trimmed by 5 bases and the J gene end by 4 bases; junction bases not matched to a gene: 13. Germline CDR1 reads SGHTA; CDR2 reads FQGNSA. CDR3 sequence (DNA): TGTGCCAGCAGCCCTCGGCGAGGGGGCCCCTCCACCGGGGAGCTGTTTTTT. This encodes CASSPRRGGPSTGELFF. The full variable domain, its missing parts supplied by reference TRBV7-2 and TRBJ2-2, is GAGVSQSPSNKVTEKGKDVELRCDPISGHTALYWYRQSLGQGLEFLIYFQGNSAPDKSGLPSDRFSAERTGGSVSTLTIQRTQQEDSAVYLCASSPRRGGPSTGELFFGEGSRLTVL.